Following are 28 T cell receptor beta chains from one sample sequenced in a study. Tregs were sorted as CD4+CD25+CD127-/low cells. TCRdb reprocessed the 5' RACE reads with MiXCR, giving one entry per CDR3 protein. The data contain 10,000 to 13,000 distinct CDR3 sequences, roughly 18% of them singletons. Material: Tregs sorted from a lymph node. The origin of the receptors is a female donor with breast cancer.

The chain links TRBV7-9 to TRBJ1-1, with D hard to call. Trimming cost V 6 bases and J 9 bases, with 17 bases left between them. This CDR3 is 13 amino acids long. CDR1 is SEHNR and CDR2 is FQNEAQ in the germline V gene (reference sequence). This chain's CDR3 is CASRRGLAGKAFF. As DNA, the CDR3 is TGTGCCAGCAGAAGAGGCCTAGCGGGGAAAGCTTTCTTT. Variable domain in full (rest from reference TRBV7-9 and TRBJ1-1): DTGVSQNPRHKITKRGQNVTFRCDPISEHNRLYWYRQTLGQGPEFLTYFQNEAQLEKSRLLSDRFSAERPKGSFSTLEIQRTEQGDSAMYLCASRRGLAGKAFFGQGTRLTVV.

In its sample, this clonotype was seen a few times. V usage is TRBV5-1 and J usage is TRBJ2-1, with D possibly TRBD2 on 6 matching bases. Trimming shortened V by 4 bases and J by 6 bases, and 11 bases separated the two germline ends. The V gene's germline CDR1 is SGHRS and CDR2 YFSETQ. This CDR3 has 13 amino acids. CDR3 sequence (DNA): TGCGCCAGCAGCATTCGGCGGGGCAATGAGCAGTTCTTC. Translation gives CASSIRRGNEQFF.

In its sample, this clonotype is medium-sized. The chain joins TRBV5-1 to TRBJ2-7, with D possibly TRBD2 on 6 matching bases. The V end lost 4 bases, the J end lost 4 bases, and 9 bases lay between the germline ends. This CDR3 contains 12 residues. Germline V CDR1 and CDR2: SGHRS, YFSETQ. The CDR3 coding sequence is TGCGCCAGCAGCCGGGACTTTTACGAGCAGTACTTC. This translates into CASSRDFYEQYF.

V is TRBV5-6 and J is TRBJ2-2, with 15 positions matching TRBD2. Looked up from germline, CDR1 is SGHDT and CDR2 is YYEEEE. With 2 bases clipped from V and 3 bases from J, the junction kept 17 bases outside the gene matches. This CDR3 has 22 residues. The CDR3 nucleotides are TGTGCCAGCAGCTTCCTTGGCCCCTTCGGACTAGCGGGGGGGCTTGACACCGGGGAGCTGTTTTTT. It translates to CASSFLGPFGLAGGLDTGELFF.

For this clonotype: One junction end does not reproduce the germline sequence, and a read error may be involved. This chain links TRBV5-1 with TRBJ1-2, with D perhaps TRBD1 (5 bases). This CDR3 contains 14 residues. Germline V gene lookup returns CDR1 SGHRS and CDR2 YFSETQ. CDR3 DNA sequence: TGCGCCTGCAGCTTGGGACGGTATCCCCATGGCTACACCTTC. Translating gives CACSLGRYPHGYTF.

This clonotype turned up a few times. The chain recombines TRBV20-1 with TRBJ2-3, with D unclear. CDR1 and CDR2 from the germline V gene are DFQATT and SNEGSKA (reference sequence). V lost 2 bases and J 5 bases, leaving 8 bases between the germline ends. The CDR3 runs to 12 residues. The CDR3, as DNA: TGCAGTGCTAGAAAGGCACGAGATACGCAGTATTTT. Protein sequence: CSARKARDTQYF.

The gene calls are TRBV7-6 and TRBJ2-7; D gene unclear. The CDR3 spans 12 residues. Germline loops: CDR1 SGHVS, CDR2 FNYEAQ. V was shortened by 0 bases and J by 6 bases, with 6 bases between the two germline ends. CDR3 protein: CASSLAGSEQYF. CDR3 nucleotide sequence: TGTGCCAGCAGCTTAGCAGGTTCCGAGCAGTACTTC.

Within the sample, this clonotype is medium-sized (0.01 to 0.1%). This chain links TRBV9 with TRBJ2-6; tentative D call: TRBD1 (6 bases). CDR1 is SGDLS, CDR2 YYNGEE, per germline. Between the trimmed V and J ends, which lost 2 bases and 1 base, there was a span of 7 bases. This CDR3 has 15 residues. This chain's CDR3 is CASSVQGSGANVLTF. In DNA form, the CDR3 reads TGTGCCAGCAGCGTCCAGGGGTCTGGGGCCAACGTCCTGACTTTC.

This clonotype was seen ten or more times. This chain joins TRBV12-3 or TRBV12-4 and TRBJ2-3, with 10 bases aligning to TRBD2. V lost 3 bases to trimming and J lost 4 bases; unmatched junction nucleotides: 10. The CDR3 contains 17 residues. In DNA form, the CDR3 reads TGTGCCAGCAGTTTTATCGGGCTAGCGGGAGTTGCAGATACGCAGTATTTT. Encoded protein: CASSFIGLAGVADTQYF.

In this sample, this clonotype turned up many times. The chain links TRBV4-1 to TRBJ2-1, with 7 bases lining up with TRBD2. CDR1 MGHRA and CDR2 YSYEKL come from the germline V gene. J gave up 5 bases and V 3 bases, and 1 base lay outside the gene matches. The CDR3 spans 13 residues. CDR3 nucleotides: TGCGCCAGCAGCCACCTAGCGGACAATGAGCAGTTCTTC. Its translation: CASSHLADNEQFF.

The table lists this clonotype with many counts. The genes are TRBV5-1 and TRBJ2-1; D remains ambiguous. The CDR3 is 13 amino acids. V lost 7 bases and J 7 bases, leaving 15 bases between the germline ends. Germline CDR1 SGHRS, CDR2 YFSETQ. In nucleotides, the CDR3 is TGCGCCAGCTCCCTTGTACGGATAAATGAGCAGTTCTTC. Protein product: CASSLVRINEQFF.

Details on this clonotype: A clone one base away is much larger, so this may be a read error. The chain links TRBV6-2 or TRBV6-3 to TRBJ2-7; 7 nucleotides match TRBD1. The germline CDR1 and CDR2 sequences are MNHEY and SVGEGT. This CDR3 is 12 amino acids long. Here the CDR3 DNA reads TGTACCAGCAGTTACTTTTCCCAGGGGGAGTACTTC. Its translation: CTSSYFSQGEYF.

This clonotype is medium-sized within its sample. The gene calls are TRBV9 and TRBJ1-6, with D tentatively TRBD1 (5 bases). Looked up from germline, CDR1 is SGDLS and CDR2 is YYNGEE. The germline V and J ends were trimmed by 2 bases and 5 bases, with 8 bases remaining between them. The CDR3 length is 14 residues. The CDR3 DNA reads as TGTGCCAGCAGCGTGGGACGGGATAATTCACCCCTCCACTTT. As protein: CASSVGRDNSPLHF.

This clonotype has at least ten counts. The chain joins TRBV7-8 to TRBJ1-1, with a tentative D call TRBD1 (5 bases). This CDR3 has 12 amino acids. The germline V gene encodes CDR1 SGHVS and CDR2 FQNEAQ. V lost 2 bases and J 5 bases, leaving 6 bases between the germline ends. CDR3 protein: CASSLRGTEAFF. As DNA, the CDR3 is TGTGCCAGCAGCTTAAGGGGAACTGAAGCTTTCTTT.

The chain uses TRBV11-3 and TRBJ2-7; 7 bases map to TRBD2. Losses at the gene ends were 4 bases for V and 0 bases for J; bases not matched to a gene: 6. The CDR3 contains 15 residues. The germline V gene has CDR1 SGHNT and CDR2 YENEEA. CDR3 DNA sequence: TGTGCCAGCAGCTCCAGCGGGATGAGCTCCTACGAGCAGTACTTC. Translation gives CASSSSGMSSYEQYF.

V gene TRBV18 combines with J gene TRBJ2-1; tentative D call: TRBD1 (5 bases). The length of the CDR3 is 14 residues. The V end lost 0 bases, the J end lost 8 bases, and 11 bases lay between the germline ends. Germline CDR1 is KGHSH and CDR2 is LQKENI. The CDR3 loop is CASSPPESRDEQFF. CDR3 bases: TGTGCCAGCTCACCACCGGAGTCCAGGGATGAGCAGTTCTTC.

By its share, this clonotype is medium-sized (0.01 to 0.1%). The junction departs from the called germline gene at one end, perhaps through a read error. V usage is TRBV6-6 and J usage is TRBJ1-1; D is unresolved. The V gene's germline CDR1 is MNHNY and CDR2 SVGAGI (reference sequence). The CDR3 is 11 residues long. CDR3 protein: CASSLNNEAFF. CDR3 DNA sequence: TGTGCCAGCAGCCTTAACAATGAAGCTTTCTTT.

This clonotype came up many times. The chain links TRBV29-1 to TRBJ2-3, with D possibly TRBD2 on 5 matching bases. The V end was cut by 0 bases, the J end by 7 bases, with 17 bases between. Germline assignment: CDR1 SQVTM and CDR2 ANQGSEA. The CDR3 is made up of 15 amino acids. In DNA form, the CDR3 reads TGCAGCGTTGAAGACGGACGGGATCACCCTTATACGCAGTATTTT. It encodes CSVEDGRDHPYTQYF.

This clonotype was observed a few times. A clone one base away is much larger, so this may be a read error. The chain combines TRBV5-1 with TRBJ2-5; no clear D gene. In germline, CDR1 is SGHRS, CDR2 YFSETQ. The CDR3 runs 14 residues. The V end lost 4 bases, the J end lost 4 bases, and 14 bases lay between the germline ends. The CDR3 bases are TGCGCCAGCAGCGCGGCCGGTGGCGGAGAGACCCAGTACTTC. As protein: CASSAAGGGETQYF.

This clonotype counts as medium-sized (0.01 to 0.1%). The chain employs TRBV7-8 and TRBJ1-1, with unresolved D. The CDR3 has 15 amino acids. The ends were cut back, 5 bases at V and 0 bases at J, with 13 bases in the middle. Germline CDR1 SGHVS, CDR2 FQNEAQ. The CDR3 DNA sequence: TGTGCCAGCAGCCCTCGAGTGATAGTGAACACTGAAGCTTTCTTT. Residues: CASSPRVIVNTEAFF.

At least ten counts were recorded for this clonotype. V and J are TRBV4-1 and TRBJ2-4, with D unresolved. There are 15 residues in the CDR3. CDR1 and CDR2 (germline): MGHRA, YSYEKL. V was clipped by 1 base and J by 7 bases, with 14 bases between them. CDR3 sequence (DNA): TGCGCCAGCAGCCAAGGGGCCCGCGAAGGGAACATTCAGTACTTC. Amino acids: CASSQGAREGNIQYF.

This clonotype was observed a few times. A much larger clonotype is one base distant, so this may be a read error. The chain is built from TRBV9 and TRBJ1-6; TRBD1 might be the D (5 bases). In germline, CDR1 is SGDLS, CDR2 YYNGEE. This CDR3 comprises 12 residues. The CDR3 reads CTSSVDRPPLHF. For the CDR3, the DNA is TGTACCAGCAGCGTTGACAGACCACCCCTCCACTTT.

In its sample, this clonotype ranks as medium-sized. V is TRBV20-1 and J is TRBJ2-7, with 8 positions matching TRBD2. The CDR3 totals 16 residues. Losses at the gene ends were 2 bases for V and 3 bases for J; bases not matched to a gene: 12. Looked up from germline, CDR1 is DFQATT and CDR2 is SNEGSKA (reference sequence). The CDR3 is CSARLAGLSYHYEQYF. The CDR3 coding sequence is TGCAGTGCTAGACTAGCGGGCTTGAGCTATCACTACGAGCAGTACTTC.

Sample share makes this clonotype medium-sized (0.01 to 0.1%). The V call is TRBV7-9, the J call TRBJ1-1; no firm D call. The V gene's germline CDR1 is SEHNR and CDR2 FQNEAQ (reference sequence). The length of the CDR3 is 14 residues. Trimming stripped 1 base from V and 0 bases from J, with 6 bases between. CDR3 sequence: CASSLGGMNTEAFF. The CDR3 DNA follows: TGTGCCAGCAGCTTAGGAGGGATGAACACTGAAGCTTTCTTT.

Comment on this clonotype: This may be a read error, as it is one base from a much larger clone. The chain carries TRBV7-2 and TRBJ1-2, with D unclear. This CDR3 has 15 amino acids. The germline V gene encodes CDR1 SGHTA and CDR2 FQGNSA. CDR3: CAGSQSVSRGDGYTF. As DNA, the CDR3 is TGTGCCGGCAGCCAGTCGGTCAGTCGGGGAGATGGCTACACCTTC.

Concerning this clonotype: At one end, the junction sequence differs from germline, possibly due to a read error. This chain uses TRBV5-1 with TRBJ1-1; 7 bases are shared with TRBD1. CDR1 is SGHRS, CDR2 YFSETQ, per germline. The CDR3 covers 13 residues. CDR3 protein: CANSISRDSQAFF. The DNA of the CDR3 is TGCGCCAACAGCATCTCCCGGGACAGCCAAGCTTTCTTC.

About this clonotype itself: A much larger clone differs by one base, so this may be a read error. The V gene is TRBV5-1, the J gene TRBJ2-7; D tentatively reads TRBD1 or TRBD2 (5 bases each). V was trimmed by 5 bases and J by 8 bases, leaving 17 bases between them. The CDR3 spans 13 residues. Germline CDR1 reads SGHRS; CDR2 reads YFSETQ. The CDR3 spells CASSSQGPYKQYF. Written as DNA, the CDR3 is TGCGCCAGCAGTTCCCAGGGACCTTACAAGCAGTACTTC.

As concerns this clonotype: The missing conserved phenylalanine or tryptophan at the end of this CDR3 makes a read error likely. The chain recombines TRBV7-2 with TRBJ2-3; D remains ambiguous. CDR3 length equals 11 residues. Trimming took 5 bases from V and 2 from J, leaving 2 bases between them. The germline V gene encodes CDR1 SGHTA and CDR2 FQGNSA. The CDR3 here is CASSLTDTQYC. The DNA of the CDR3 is TGTGCCAGCAGCCTCACAGATACGCAGTATTGT.